This T cell receptor beta chain was sequenced in a study of blood T cells in healthy people across ages. Overall study findings and caveats: Among T cells, TCR beta diversity per million cells dropped roughly linearly as age rose.

About this clonotype itself: Its antigen is still unknown.

A second PCR of roughly 7 to 11 cycles used a sample-barcoded 5' primer and a J-beta primer mix. Through a template-switch adaptor with 12 random nucleotides, each cDNA molecule received a tag. TCRdb passed the 5' RACE reads through MiXCR, listing each CDR3 protein once. The data contain about 1,400,000 distinct CDR3 sequences, roughly 59% of them singletons. Isolation per sample recovered at least 7 million PBMCs. V lost 6 bases, J lost 3 bases, and 5 bases stayed unmatched. Germline CDR1 MDHEN, CDR2 SYDVKM. The CDR3 spans 13 residues. The sample comprised blood. This receptor was taken from a man between 18 and 29 years old in good health. V is TRBV28 and J is TRBJ2-7; 7 bases map to TRBD1. The CDR3 sequence is CASRRTGYYEQYF. The CDR3, as DNA: TGTGCCAGCAGAAGGACAGGCTACTACGAGCAGTACTTC.